This T cell receptor (beta chain) was captured by sequencing in a study of T-cell reconstitution after alpha-beta-depleted transplantation in children. Molecular barcoding with unique molecular identifiers was used for the TCRbeta library. TCRdb independently ran MiXCR on the PCR reads; one entry per CDR3 protein. The sample carries around 340,000 distinct CDR3 sequences, about 14% recorded once. The source material was PBMCs, sampled from the stem cell graft. The source is a human donor who donated a stem cell graft to a child with Fanconi anemia.

The DNA for the CDR3 is TGCAGTGCTAGAGCAGGAAGCGGGGGGCACAATGAGCAGTTCTTC. Its translation is CSARAGSGGHNEQFF. This chain joins TRBV20-1 and TRBJ2-1, with TRBD2 identical over 9 bases. CDR3 length equals 15 residues. The V segment lost 1 base and the J segment 5 bases; nucleotides outside the gene matches: 6. Germline CDR1 is DFQATT and CDR2 is SNEGSKA (reference sequence).